The 16 T cell receptor beta chains below were found in one sample sequenced in a study of T-cell reconstitution after alpha-beta-depleted transplantation in children. A library of TCRbeta sequences, prepared with unique molecular identifiers, was generated. In TCRdb, the PCR reads were re-called with MiXCR into one record per CDR3 protein. The repertoire consists of 300,000 to 400,000 distinct CDR3 sequences, with around 15% occurring once and the leading ten covering around two fifths. Here the sequenced sample was PBMCs, mostly from graft donor cells, taken 360 days after TCRalphabeta/CD19-depleted stem cell transplant. The receptor set was obtained from a male patient under 10 years old who had a stem cell transplant for acute lymphoblastic leukemia, so the T cells may come from the graft donor.

The rearrangement uses TRBV6-1 and TRBJ2-7; 7 bases map to TRBD1. The CDR3 runs to 13 residues. J lost 2 bases, V lost 6 bases, and 4 bases had no gene match. Per germline, CDR1 MNHNS and CDR2 SASEGT. CDR3 in DNA: TGTGCCAGCAGACCGACAGGGCCCTACGAGCAGTACTTC. Translating it yields CASRPTGPYEQYF.

This clonotype appeared a few times. V gene TRBV28 combines with J gene TRBJ2-1; D might be TRBD1 or TRBD2, each matching 8 bases. The CDR3 extends over 18 amino acids. Germline CDR1 is MDHEN and CDR2 is SYDVKM. V shed 6 bases and J shed 0 bases, with 21 bases lying between them. Here the CDR3 DNA reads TGTGCCAGCAGCCCCCAGGGGGCTAGCGGGCCCTCCTACAATGAGCAGTTCTTC. Amino acid sequence: CASSPQGASGPSYNEQFF.

This clonotype came up a few times. The chain couples TRBV7-8 to TRBJ1-4; TRBD1 might be the D (6 bases). Germline V lookup: CDR1 SGHVS, CDR2 FQNEAQ. This CDR3 is built from 15 residues. Trimming cost V 0 bases and J 5 bases, with 10 bases left between them. The chain's CDR3 is CASSLAPRGNEKLFF. CDR3 DNA: TGTGCCAGCAGCTTAGCGCCCAGGGGCAATGAAAAACTGTTTTTT.

This clonotype was seen repeatedly, ten times or more. V is TRBV12-3 or TRBV12-4 and J is TRBJ2-3; D is perhaps TRBD1 or TRBD2 (5 bases each). There are 15 residues in the CDR3. V was shortened by 2 bases and J by 9 bases, with 18 bases between the two germline ends. This CDR3 is CASSLTGAVATTQYF. CDR3 sequence (DNA): TGTGCCAGCAGTTTAACCGGGGCTGTAGCGACCACGCAGTATTTT.

The table lists this clonotype with a few counts. V gene TRBV6-2 or TRBV6-3 combines with J gene TRBJ2-1, with D tentatively TRBD2 (6 bases). Trimming removed 6 bases at V and 3 bases at J, with 18 bases between. The V gene's germline CDR1 is MNHEY and CDR2 SVGEGT. The CDR3 sequence is 16 residues long. CDR3 amino acids: CASSLHREKGYNEQFF. CDR3 nucleotides: TGTGCCAGCAGCCTGCACCGGGAGAAAGGCTACAATGAGCAGTTCTTC.

This clonotype was counted many times. Here the CDR3 DNA reads TGTGCCAGCACCTCGACTAGTCTGCACAATGAGCAGTTCTTC. It codes for CASTSTSLHNEQFF. The chain couples TRBV6-2 or TRBV6-3 to TRBJ2-1; a weak D match, TRBD2 (6 bases). The CDR3 length is 14 residues. In germline, CDR1 is MNHEY, CDR2 SVGEGT. V lost 7 bases and J 5 bases, leaving 15 bases between the germline ends.

This clonotype was counted many times. V and J are TRBV7-2 and TRBJ2-2, with TRBD1 matching over 9 bases. J lost 3 bases, V lost 2 bases, and 7 bases had no gene match. Germline V gives CDR1 SGHTA, CDR2 FQGNSA. The CDR3 contains 17 residues. The CDR3 reads CASSLFGTGTHTGELFF. CDR3 sequence (DNA): TGTGCCAGCAGCTTATTTGGGACAGGGACCCACACCGGGGAGCTGTTTTTT.

This clonotype came up a few times. The V call is TRBV10-3, the J call TRBJ2-1; 14 bases align to TRBD2. V shed 4 bases and J 7 bases; nucleotides not matched to a gene: 6. The CDR3 has 16 amino acids. Germline V gives CDR1 ENHRY, CDR2 SYGVKD. The CDR3 reads CAISGSTSGRVNEQFF. The CDR3 nucleotides read TGTGCCATCAGTGGGTCGACTAGCGGGAGGGTGAATGAGCAGTTCTTC.

This clonotype was observed many times. V is TRBV4-3 and J is TRBJ2-1; 10 bases align to TRBD2. Germline V gene sequence: CDR1 LGHNA, CDR2 YSLEER. J was trimmed by 9 bases and V by 1 base; bases with no gene match: 6. The CDR3 is 15 amino acids. The CDR3 loop is CASSQGVLAGVEQFF. In DNA, the CDR3 is TGCGCCAGCAGCCAAGGCGTTCTAGCGGGAGTTGAGCAGTTCTTC.

Many counts were recorded for this clonotype. The chain employs TRBV24-1 and TRBJ2-3; D is perhaps TRBD1 (6 bases). Trimming shortened V by 3 bases and J by 4 bases, and 19 bases separated the two germline ends. CDR3 size: 17 residues. Germline V CDR1 and CDR2: KGHDR, SFDVKD. The CDR3 region has the DNA TGTGCCACCAGTGATCCGGACAGCCCCTCGGGTCCAGATACGCAGTATTTT. Protein sequence: CATSDPDSPSGPDTQYF.

This clonotype was counted at least ten times. The chain has TRBV7-6 and TRBJ2-3; 9 bases agree with TRBD2. The junction had 7 bases not matched to a gene; V was cut back by 1 base and J by 2 bases. The V gene's germline CDR1 is SGHVS and CDR2 FNYEAQ. This CDR3 comprises 17 residues. The CDR3: CASSLVTGTSLTDTQYF. For the CDR3, the DNA is TGTGCCAGCAGCTTAGTGACTGGGACTAGCCTCACAGATACGCAGTATTTT.

This clonotype was counted a few times. The chain employs TRBV9 and TRBJ2-3, with D perhaps matching TRBD1 (6 bases). V was pared by 3 bases and J by 0 bases, with 17 bases between. Germline V gene lookup returns CDR1 SGDLS and CDR2 YYNGEE. This CDR3 is built from 17 residues. CDR3 DNA sequence: TGTGCCAGCAGCGCTAGTGAGACAGGACCGAGCACAGATACGCAGTATTTT. It yields the protein CASSASETGPSTDTQYF.

This clonotype has a count of ten or more. CDR3 amino acids: CASSFGRGQAFF. CDR3 DNA sequence: TGTGCCAGCAGTTTTGGCAGGGGGCAAGCTTTCTTT. J is TRBJ1-1 and V is TRBV12-3 or TRBV12-4, with TRBD1 identical over 8 bases. The junction had 3 bases not matched to a gene; V was cut back by 3 bases and J by 9 bases. The CDR3 is 12 amino acids.

V is TRBV28 and J is TRBJ1-1; the D is unclear. There are 12 residues in the CDR3. Trimming pared 6 bases from V and 2 bases from J, leaving 7 bases between. In germline, CDR1 is MDHEN, CDR2 SYDVKM. The CDR3 region is CASRDQNTEAFF. The DNA for the CDR3 is TGTGCCAGCAGGGATCAAAACACTGAAGCTTTCTTT. Complete variable domain (other parts from reference TRBV28 and TRBJ1-1): DVKVTQSSRYLVKRTGEKVFLECVQDMDHENMFWYRQDPGLGLRLIYFSYDVKMKEKGDIPEGYSVSREKKERFSLILESASTNQTSMYLCASRDQNTEAFFGQGTRLTVV.

This clonotype showed up just a few times. The rearrangement uses TRBV27 and TRBJ2-1; 9 bases line up with TRBD1. The CDR3 runs to 15 residues. The V segment lost 5 bases and the J segment 4 bases; nucleotides outside the gene matches: 6. Looked up from germline, CDR1 is MNHEY and CDR2 is SMNVEV (reference sequence). The CDR3 region has the DNA TGTGCCAGCAGTCCGATGGGGACAGGGTACAATGAGCAGTTCTTC. Translation: CASSPMGTGYNEQFF.

The chain has TRBV4-2 and TRBJ2-2; no definite D call. This CDR3 has 12 amino acids. CDR1 and CDR2 from the germline V gene are LGHNA and YNFKEQ. The V end was cut by 4 bases, the J end by 6 bases, with 6 bases between. As DNA, the CDR3 is TGTGCCAGCAGCCCTTATTCCGGGGAGCTGTTTTTT. Translated, it gives CASSPYSGELFF.